This T cell receptor beta chain was identified in a study of shared clonotypes between healthy human individuals. On the study more broadly: The study used three CD4 naive, three CD4 memory, two CD8 naive and one CD8 memory plate per donor.

As concerns this clone: At one boundary the junction diverges from the germline segment, which might be a read error.

There are 12 residues in the CDR3. Germline assignment: CDR1 MRHNA and CDR2 SNTAGT. CD45RO-negative cells were positively selected for CCR7, leaving out terminally differentiated effector memory CD45RA+ cells. The study ran the assay at deep level. Measured with immunoSEQ multiplex PCR; TCRdb has only the in-frame clones, and not every one. This table has around 600,000 clones, around 95% appearing once. The chain combines TRBV6-4 with TRBJ2-7, with 7 bases fitting TRBD1. The sample taken for sequencing was naive CD8+ T cells sorted from blood. The clonotype originates from a woman aged 30 to 39 in good health. The CDR3 here is CASGDRADEQYF. The CDR3 nucleotides read TGTGCCAGCGGTGACAGGGCTGACGAGCAGTACTTC.